What follows are 15 T cell receptor beta chains derived from one specimen sequenced in a study of technical replicates of blood from a handful of donors (dated by TCRdb to about 2017). The library was prepared using the immunoSEQ multiplex PCR assay. The clones in this table, taken by TCRdb from immuneACCESS, are in-frame only. Not every clone is retained; where verified, under half of the shortfall comes from an unresolved V gene, and the cause of the rest is unknown. This sample gives more than 60,000 clones in total; just under 95% of them show up just once. The ten largest clones add up to 0.25% to 0.3% of the sample. The sequenced material came from T cells isolated from PBMCs. These receptors were obtained from a human donor in good health.

The rearrangement uses TRBV15 and TRBJ1-4, with D possibly matching TRBD1 (5 bases). V lost 5 bases, J lost 8 bases, and 21 bases lay in between. Germline V CDR1 and CDR2: LNHNV, YYDKDF (reference sequence). This CDR3 comprises 16 residues. CDR3 DNA sequence: TGTGCCACCAGCGCACGGAGGTGGGGCGCGGGGGAAAAACTGTTTTTT. Translation gives CATSARRWGAGEKLFF. Based on the CDR3 plus reference TRBV15 and TRBJ1-4, the full variable domain is DAMVIQNPRYQVTQFGKPVTLSCSQTLNHNVMYWYQQKSSQAPKLLFHYYDKDFNNEADTPDNFQSRRPNTSFCFLDIRSPGLGDTAMYLCATSARRWGAGEKLFFGSGTQLSVL.

The chain employs TRBV4-2 and TRBJ1-1; possibly TRBD1 for D (6 bases). Germline V gives CDR1 LGHNA, CDR2 YNFKEQ. This CDR3 spans 13 amino acids. The germline V and J ends were trimmed by 1 base and 4 bases, with 7 bases remaining between them. CDR3: CASSQVRGTEAFF. CDR3 bases: TGTGCCAGCAGCCAAGTCAGGGGCACTGAAGCTTTCTTT.

The gene calls are TRBV7-2 and TRBJ1-5; TRBD1 matches 7 bases. V lost 3 bases, J lost 9 bases, and 8 bases stayed unmatched. The germline CDR1 and CDR2 sequences are SGHTA and FQGNSA. CDR3 length: 14 residues. CDR3 sequence reads: CASSLGQNLGPQHF. The CDR3, as DNA: TGTGCCAGCAGCTTGGGACAGAACTTAGGGCCCCAGCATTTT.

The V gene is TRBV6-1, the J gene TRBJ2-7, with D possibly being TRBD1 (5 bases). V lost 8 bases to trimming and J lost 3 bases, with 17 bases between them. The CDR3 is made up of 14 amino acids. Per germline, CDR1 MNHNS and CDR2 SASEGT. Here the CDR3 DNA reads TGTGCCAGCCGTTTGCAGGGAAATTTCTACGAGCAGTACTTC. Encoded protein: CASRLQGNFYEQYF.

The chain uses TRBV28 and TRBJ2-5; perhaps TRBD2 as D (5 bases). Germline V gene sequence: CDR1 MDHEN, CDR2 SYDVKM. The CDR3 extends over 15 amino acids. V was cut by 10 bases and J by 0 bases, with 18 bases left in between. CDR3 DNA sequence: TGTGCCACTTGTTCTAGCTTCTCGTACCAAGAGACCCAGTACTTC. As protein: CATCSSFSYQETQYF.

The chain joins TRBV18 to TRBJ2-1; maybe TRBD1 (6 bases). Germline assignment: CDR1 KGHSH and CDR2 LQKENI. CDR3 length: 14 amino acids. Trimming shortened V by 0 bases and J by 7 bases, and 10 bases separated the two germline ends. The CDR3 nucleotides are TGTGCCAGCTCACCACCCGGGACACCAAATGAGCAGTTCTTC. Its protein product is CASSPPGTPNEQFF. Complete variable domain (other parts from reference TRBV18 and TRBJ2-1): NAGVMQNPRHLVRRRGQEARLRCSPMKGHSHVYWYRQLPEEGLKFMVYLQKENIIDESGMPKERFSAEFPKEGPSILRIQQVVRGDSAAYFCASSPPGTPNEQFFGPGTRLTVL.

The chain recombines TRBV6-5 with TRBJ1-3, with no clear D. Between the trimmed V and J ends, which lost 9 bases and 0 bases, there was a span of 15 bases. The length of the CDR3 is 15 residues. Germline lookup yields CDR1 MNHEY and CDR2 SVGAGI. CDR3 in amino acids: CASTTTELSGNTIYF. As DNA, the CDR3 is TGTGCCAGTACTACCACCGAACTCTCTGGAAACACCATATATTTT.

The chain employs TRBV4-1 and TRBJ2-4, with TRBD1 matching over 8 bases. V lost 5 bases to trimming and J lost 0 bases; unmatched junction nucleotides: 6. The CDR3 totals 16 residues. Germline V gives CDR1 MGHRA, CDR2 YSYEKL. This CDR3 is CASSGQGRTAKNIQYF. DNA for the CDR3: TGCGCCAGCAGCGGACAGGGTCGCACAGCCAAAAACATTCAGTACTTC.

In DNA, the CDR3 is TGTGCCAGCAGTTTGACAGGGCGTCAGCCCCAGCATTTT. It is translated as CASSLTGRQPQHF. The chain carries TRBV7-2 and TRBJ1-5; 7 bases are a match to TRBD1. This CDR3 has 13 residues. J was trimmed by 6 bases and V by 6 bases; bases with no gene match: 5. CDR1 and CDR2 (germline): SGHTA, FQGNSA.

The chain combines TRBV28 with TRBJ2-7; 7 nucleotides match TRBD2. CDR1 and CDR2 from the germline V gene are MDHEN and SYDVKM. With 5 bases clipped from V and 2 bases from J, the junction kept 9 bases outside the gene matches. This CDR3 region has 15 residues. In DNA form, the CDR3 reads TGTGCCAGCAGTCCTACTAGCGTCATCCCCTACGAGCAGTACTTC. This gives the protein CASSPTSVIPYEQYF. Full variable domain (rest looked up from reference TRBV28 and TRBJ2-7): DVKVTQSSRYLVKRTGEKVFLECVQDMDHENMFWYRQDPGLGLRLIYFSYDVKMKEKGDIPEGYSVSREKKERFSLILESASTNQTSMYLCASSPTSVIPYEQYFGPGTRLTVT.

This chain joins TRBV27 and TRBJ2-6; D unresolved. Germline loops: CDR1 MNHEY, CDR2 SMNVEV (reference sequence). Between the trimmed V and J ends, which lost 4 bases and 4 bases, there was a span of 14 bases. The CDR3 extends over 16 amino acids. The CDR3 reads CASSSQILLGANVLTF. The CDR3 coding sequence is TGTGCCAGCAGTTCCCAGATCTTGCTGGGGGCCAACGTCCTGACTTTC.

The chain links TRBV6-5 to TRBJ2-7; 9 positions match TRBD1. This CDR3 is built from 14 residues. The V segment lost 4 bases and the J segment 5 bases; nucleotides outside the gene matches: 6. In germline, CDR1 is MNHEY, CDR2 SVGAGI. Here the CDR3 reads CASSLQGAKDEQYF. In DNA form, the CDR3 reads TGTGCCAGCAGTTTACAGGGGGCGAAAGACGAGCAGTACTTC.

The V gene is TRBV19, the J gene TRBJ2-5; D unclear. Trimming pared 4 bases from V and 3 bases from J, leaving 9 bases between. Germline CDR1 LNHDA, CDR2 SQIVND (reference sequence). This CDR3 spans 13 amino acids. The CDR3 spells CASSNPAKETQYF. The DNA for the CDR3 is TGTGCCAGTAGTAACCCAGCGAAAGAGACCCAGTACTTC.

The rearrangement uses TRBV18 and TRBJ2-7, with a weak D call TRBD2 (6 bases). The germline V and J ends were trimmed by 4 bases and 7 bases, with 26 bases remaining between them. There are 17 residues in the CDR3. From germline, CDR1 is KGHSH and CDR2 LQKENI. This chain's CDR3 is CASSREDPTRAGGEQYF. The CDR3 DNA reads as TGTGCCAGCTCACGAGAGGACCCAACTCGAGCTGGGGGGGAGCAGTACTTC.

J is TRBJ2-5 and V is TRBV10-2; D not certain. CDR1 and CDR2 (germline): WSHSY, SAAADI. With 8 bases removed from V and 5 bases from J, the gap between germline ends came to 12 bases. The CDR3 sequence is 12 residues long. For the CDR3, the DNA is TGCGCCAGCTCCCAACCCAGGGAGACCCAGTACTTC. Translation gives CASSQPRETQYF.